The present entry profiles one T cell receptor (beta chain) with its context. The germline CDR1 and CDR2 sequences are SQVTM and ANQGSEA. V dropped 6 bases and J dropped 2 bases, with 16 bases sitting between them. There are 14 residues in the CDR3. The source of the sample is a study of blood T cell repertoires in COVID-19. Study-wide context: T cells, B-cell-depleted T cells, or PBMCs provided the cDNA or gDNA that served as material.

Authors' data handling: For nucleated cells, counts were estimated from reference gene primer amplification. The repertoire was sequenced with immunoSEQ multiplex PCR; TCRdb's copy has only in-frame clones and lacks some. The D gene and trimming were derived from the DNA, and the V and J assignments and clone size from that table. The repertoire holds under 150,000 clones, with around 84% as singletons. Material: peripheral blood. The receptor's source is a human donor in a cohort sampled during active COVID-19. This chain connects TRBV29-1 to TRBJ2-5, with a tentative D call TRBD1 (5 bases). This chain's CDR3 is CSVEPQGNQETQYF. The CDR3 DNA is TGCAGCGTCGAACCCCAGGGTAATCAAGAGACCCAGTACTTC.